These 7 T cell receptor beta chains were sequenced from one sample in a study of identical twins. MiXCR was run by TCRdb on the 5' RACE reads, yielding one entry per CDR3 protein. The top ten clones hold around 0.98% of a sample with about 660,000 distinct CDR3 sequences, around 8.6% of them seen once. This same sample was also part of a study on yellow fever vaccine responses in identical twins.

Sequenced sample: PBMCs. Source of these receptors: a woman in her late teens or twenties in good health.

This clonotype was found many times. V is TRBV12-3 or TRBV12-4 and J is TRBJ2-1; TRBD2 might be the D (7 bases). This CDR3 has 16 amino acids. Trimming stripped 1 base from V and 9 bases from J, with 19 bases between. As DNA, the CDR3 is TGTGCCAGCAGTTTAGAGGGGGGGCGGTCGAGTTTTGAGCAGTTCTTC. Translation gives CASSLEGGRSSFEQFF.

This clonotype occurred a few times. The genes are TRBV28 and TRBJ2-7, with TRBD1 matching 9 bases. There are 17 residues in the CDR3. CDR1 MDHEN and CDR2 SYDVKM come from the germline V gene. V was pared by 2 bases and J by 3 bases, with 11 bases of the junction left unmatched. This CDR3 is CASSLRDRASPFYEQYF. The CDR3 DNA reads as TGTGCCAGCAGTTTAAGGGACAGGGCGTCTCCCTTCTACGAGCAGTACTTC.

The J gene is TRBJ2-1, the V gene TRBV5-5; 7 positions match TRBD2. Looked up from germline, CDR1 is SGHKS and CDR2 is YYEKEE (reference sequence). The ends lost 4 bases at V and 8 bases at J; junction bases unmatched: 9. The length of the CDR3 is 14 residues. In nucleotides, the CDR3 is TGTGCCAGCAGCCCGCGGAGCGGGAACGATGAGCAGTTCTTC. Protein: CASSPRSGNDEQFF.

V gene TRBV27 combines with J gene TRBJ2-1; 7 positions match TRBD2. The junction had 9 bases not matched to a gene; V was cut back by 5 bases and J by 8 bases. The V gene's germline CDR1 is MNHEY and CDR2 SMNVEV (reference sequence). CDR3 length: 14 residues. Here the CDR3 DNA reads TGTGCCAGCAGTAGGGAAAGAGCGGGACATGAGCAGTTCTTC. Translation gives CASSRERAGHEQFF.

In this sample, this clonotype turned up a few times. The rearrangement links TRBV27 to TRBJ2-1; D is possibly TRBD2 (5 bases). CDR3 size: 14 residues. V lost 0 bases to trimming and J lost 7 bases, with 10 bases between them. Germline CDR1 and CDR2: MNHEY and SMNVEV (reference sequence). The CDR3 spells CASSLSNLANEQFF. The CDR3 region has the DNA TGTGCCAGCAGTTTATCGAACCTAGCAAATGAGCAGTTCTTC.

This clonotype was observed at least ten times. The CDR3 nucleotides are TGTGCCAGCAGCCAAGGGCCGAGCCACCCCCACAATGAGCAGTTCTTC. This gives the protein CASSQGPSHPHNEQFF. The V gene is TRBV4-2, the J gene TRBJ2-1; D gene uncertain. Trimming removed 1 base at V and 5 bases at J, with 15 bases between. The CDR3 runs 16 residues. Germline assignment: CDR1 LGHNA and CDR2 YNFKEQ.

This clonotype was recorded at least ten times. The J gene is TRBJ2-1, the V gene TRBV6-5; no firm D call. Trimming pared 6 bases from V and 3 bases from J, leaving 6 bases between. The V gene's germline CDR1 is MNHEY and CDR2 SVGAGI. The CDR3 extends over 12 amino acids. CDR3 loop: CASRDYYNEQFF. The CDR3, as DNA: TGTGCCAGCAGAGATTACTACAATGAGCAGTTCTTC.